A single sample is the source of the 24 T cell receptor beta chains below, sequenced in a study of shared clonotypes between healthy human individuals. Only in-frame clones appear in the TCRdb table, and some are missing; sequencing was by immunoSEQ multiplex PCR. Among roughly 410,000 clones, about 96% were seen once, and the ten largest hold less than 0.35%. The material sequenced was memory CD8+ T cells sorted from blood. Subset in this sample: CD45RO+ cells pooled with CCR7-negative TemRA cells. These receptors came from a man aged 30-40 years in good health.

The chain carries TRBV19 and TRBJ2-3; no clear D gene. Germline CDR1 reads LNHDA; CDR2 reads SQIVND (reference sequence). The CDR3 covers 13 residues. V lost 9 bases to trimming and J lost 0 bases, with 10 bases between them. The chain's CDR3 is CASSWVSTDTQYF. The DNA of the CDR3 is TGTGCCAGCTCCTGGGTTAGCACAGATACGCAGTATTTT.

The J gene is TRBJ2-6, the V gene TRBV7-9, with TRBD1 identical over 12 bases. This CDR3 comprises 19 residues. The junction had 8 bases not matched to a gene; V was cut back by 1 base and J by 4 bases. Germline V gives CDR1 SEHNR, CDR2 FQNEAQ (reference sequence). DNA of the CDR3: TGTGCCAGCAGCTTAGAGACGGGACAGGGGGCAGGAGGGGCCAACGTCCTGACTTTC. This gives the protein CASSLETGQGAGGANVLTF.

This chain uses TRBV27 with TRBJ1-5; D is unclear. Germline V gene lookup returns CDR1 MNHEY and CDR2 SMNVEV (reference sequence). The V and J ends lost 2 bases and 5 bases respectively, with 7 bases between them. The CDR3 length is 13 residues. In DNA, the CDR3 is TGTGCCAGCAGTTTAAGGTCCCATCAGCCCCAGCATTTT. Protein product: CASSLRSHQPQHF.

This clone has only a few counts. The chain has TRBV14 and TRBJ2-2; D remains unclear. Germline V gene lookup returns CDR1 SGHDN and CDR2 FVKESK. The CDR3 loop spans 11 amino acids. Trimming removed 4 bases from V and 8 bases from J, with 5 bases in between. The CDR3 sequence: CASSLAGELFF. The CDR3 coding sequence is TGTGCCAGCAGCCTCGCTGGGGAGCTGTTTTTT.

V and J are TRBV6-1 and TRBJ2-3; possibly TRBD1 for D (6 bases). The germline CDR1 and CDR2 sequences are MNHNS and SASEGT. The CDR3 covers 14 residues. V gave up 4 bases and J gave up 2 bases, with 10 bases separating them. CDR3 protein: CASSGPGATDTQYF. The CDR3 nucleotides read TGTGCCAGCAGTGGGCCAGGGGCCACAGATACGCAGTATTTT.

The J gene is TRBJ2-3, the V gene TRBV7-9, with TRBD2 matching over 10 bases. The CDR3 runs to 15 residues. Unmatched junction bases numbered 6, after V lost 4 bases and J lost 5 bases. Per germline, CDR1 SEHNR and CDR2 FQNEAQ (reference sequence). CDR3 sequence reads: CASSSASGSGDTQYF. CDR3 coding DNA: TGTGCCAGCAGCTCGGCTAGCGGGAGTGGAGATACGCAGTATTTT.

The gene calls are TRBV5-5 and TRBJ2-3, with 8 bases that match TRBD2. Germline assignment: CDR1 SGHKS and CDR2 YYEKEE (reference sequence). The V gene end was trimmed by 6 bases and the J gene end by 6 bases; junction bases not matched to a gene: 9. The CDR3 spans 14 residues. The CDR3 region is CASIPRLAGDTQYF. DNA of the CDR3: TGTGCCAGCATCCCCCGGCTAGCGGGTGATACGCAGTATTTT.

This chain connects TRBV4-1 to TRBJ2-7, with TRBD2 as a possible D gene (6 bases). Germline lookup yields CDR1 MGHRA and CDR2 YSYEKL. V was trimmed by 0 bases and J by 4 bases, leaving 13 bases between them. CDR3 length equals 15 residues. This CDR3 reads CASSQEEGGGYEQYF. Here the CDR3 DNA reads TGCGCCAGCAGCCAAGAAGAGGGAGGTGGATACGAGCAGTACTTC.

CDR3 protein: CASGGQGLYEQYF. For the CDR3, the DNA is TGCGCCAGCGGCGGACAGGGCCTCTACGAGCAGTACTTC. The chain links TRBV5-1 to TRBJ2-7; TRBD1 aligns across 8 bases. Germline V gives CDR1 SGHRS, CDR2 YFSETQ. This CDR3 region has 13 residues. After removal of 7 bases from V and 3 bases from J, the junction contained 6 bases not matched to a gene.

The chain employs TRBV6-6 and TRBJ1-1, with a tentative D call TRBD1 (6 bases). The CDR3 is 15 residues long. Per germline, CDR1 MNHNY and CDR2 SVGAGI (reference sequence). V lost 2 bases and J lost 1, with 11 bases in between. The CDR3 bases are TGTGCCAGCAGTTACCCCGAGACAGGGAACACTGAAGCTTTCTTT. Its protein is CASSYPETGNTEAFF.

This chain joins TRBV13 and TRBJ2-7, with 14 bases that match TRBD2. J was trimmed by 2 bases and V by 5 bases; bases with no gene match: 5. CDR1 and CDR2 (germline): PRHDT, FYEKMQ (reference sequence). This CDR3 contains 16 residues. This CDR3 reads CASSPGLAGGPYEQYF. Written as DNA, the CDR3 is TGTGCCAGCAGCCCCGGACTAGCGGGAGGACCCTACGAGCAGTACTTC.

J is TRBJ2-7 and V is TRBV5-1; the D gene is possibly TRBD1 (6 bases). The V gene's germline CDR1 is SGHRS and CDR2 YFSETQ. Between the trimmed V and J ends, which lost 6 bases and 3 bases, there was a span of 22 bases. CDR3 size: 16 residues. For the CDR3, the DNA is TGCGCCAGCATGATTCCTTACCTCCAGGGGAACTACGAGCAGTACTTC. Protein sequence: CASMIPYLQGNYEQYF.

This chain uses TRBV5-1 with TRBJ2-1; 8 bases match TRBD2. The CDR3 has 14 amino acids. V shed 6 bases and J 1 base; nucleotides not matched to a gene: 3. Germline CDR1 reads SGHRS; CDR2 reads YFSETQ. CDR3 sequence reads: CASNAGGSYNEQFF. CDR3 DNA sequence: TGCGCCAGCAACGCGGGAGGATCCTACAATGAGCAGTTCTTC.

The chain couples TRBV25-1 to TRBJ2-3, with 9 bases lining up with TRBD2. V was pared by 6 bases and J by 5 bases, with 12 bases of the junction left unmatched. The CDR3 consists of 16 residues. Germline CDR1 MGHDK, CDR2 SYGVNS. The CDR3 nucleotides are TGTGCCAGCAGAAAAGCGGGAGGCCTGGGTGGAGATACGCAGTATTTT. Amino acid sequence: CASRKAGGLGGDTQYF.

This clone was counted a single time. This chain uses TRBV4-1 with TRBJ2-1; unclear D gene. V gave up 1 base and J gave up 0 bases, with 10 bases separating them. Per the germline V gene, CDR1 is MGHRA and CDR2 is YSYEKL. CDR3 length: 16 residues. CDR3 sequence (DNA): TGCGCCAGCAGCCAAGTTCTGTTGAGCTCCTACAATGAGCAGTTCTTC. Translated: CASSQVLLSSYNEQFF.

This clone was recorded only once. V and J are TRBV6-5 and TRBJ1-1; D might be TRBD1 (5 bases). CDR3 length: 13 amino acids. V lost 2 bases and J 1 base, leaving 5 bases between the germline ends. Germline V gene lookup returns CDR1 MNHEY and CDR2 SVGAGI. The DNA of the CDR3 is TGTGCCAGCAGTTACGACAGGAACACTGAAGCTTTCTTT. Translation gives CASSYDRNTEAFF.

V is TRBV7-2 and J is TRBJ1-2; D uncertain. The length of the CDR3 is 14 residues. With 1 base removed from V and 2 bases from J, the gap between germline ends came to 8 bases. CDR1 and CDR2 from the germline V gene are SGHTA and FQGNSA. CDR3 loop: CASSLEGRNYGYTF. CDR3 in DNA: TGTGCCAGCAGCTTAGAGGGCCGGAACTATGGCTACACCTTC.

The V call is TRBV5-1, the J call TRBJ2-7; D may be TRBD2 (5 bases). Trimming removed 4 bases from V and 2 bases from J, with 10 bases in between. This CDR3 has 13 residues. The germline V gene has CDR1 SGHRS and CDR2 YFSETQ. The CDR3 spells CASSRGLTYEQYF. DNA for the CDR3: TGCGCCAGCAGCCGCGGACTGACCTACGAGCAGTACTTC.

This chain links TRBV5-5 with TRBJ2-7; D is unclear. Trimming took off 0 bases at V and 2 bases at J, with 15 bases between the two ends. Germline V CDR1 and CDR2: SGHKS, YYEKEE (reference sequence). There are 16 residues in the CDR3. The CDR3 nucleotides read TGTGCCAGCAGCTTGGACCCTAGAATAAGTCCCTACGAGCAGTACTTC. Its protein is CASSLDPRISPYEQYF.

The V call is TRBV6-5, the J call TRBJ1-1, with D hard to call. The CDR3 extends over 12 amino acids. CDR1 and CDR2 from the germline V gene are MNHEY and SVGAGI. V gave up 6 bases and J gave up 0 bases, with 5 bases separating them. The CDR3 nucleotides read TGTGCCAGCAGGGGAGTGAACACTGAAGCTTTCTTT. Translating it yields CASRGVNTEAFF.

The genes are TRBV7-3 and TRBJ2-3; 13 bases are shared with TRBD2. The CDR3 contains 19 residues. CDR1 and CDR2 (germline): SGHTA, FQGTGA. Germline trimming cut 3 bases from V and 4 bases from J; bases unmatched to any gene: 13. CDR3 in DNA: TGTGCCAGCAGCTTTAGTCCACTAGCGGGAGGGCCTGGGCCAGATACGCAGTATTTT. Translated: CASSFSPLAGGPGPDTQYF.

This chain connects TRBV4-2 to TRBJ2-2; D is uncertain. V was shortened by 4 bases and J by 4 bases, with 1 base between the two germline ends. Germline V gene lookup returns CDR1 LGHNA and CDR2 YNFKEQ. CDR3 length: 11 amino acids. As DNA, the CDR3 is TGTGCCAGCAGCCTCACCGGGGAGCTGTTTTTT. It is translated as CASSLTGELFF.

The rearrangement uses TRBV5-6 and TRBJ1-2, with 7 bases that match TRBD1. The germline V gene encodes CDR1 SGHDT and CDR2 YYEEEE. The CDR3 contains 13 residues. Trimming took 4 bases from V and 6 from J; bases not matched to a gene: 6. The CDR3, as DNA: TGTGCCAGCAGCGGGGACAGTCTTCATGGCTACACCTTC. It specifies CASSGDSLHGYTF.

The chain is built from TRBV9 and TRBJ2-2, with TRBD2 matching over 7 bases. With 5 bases clipped from V and 5 bases from J, the junction kept 6 bases outside the gene matches. CDR3 length equals 14 residues. CDR1 SGDLS and CDR2 YYNGEE come from the germline V gene. The CDR3 protein is CASSDHGGTGELFF. CDR3 bases: TGTGCCAGCAGTGACCACGGGGGGACCGGGGAGCTGTTTTTT.